The 14 T cell receptor beta chains below were found in one sample sequenced in a study of OX40 agonist ivuxolimab in advanced cancers. Only in-frame clones appear in the TCRdb table, and some are missing; sequencing was by immunoSEQ multiplex PCR. This sample carries about 96,000 clones, around 80% of them seen once, and the ten largest clones take roughly 5.8%. The specimen comprised CD4+ or CD8+ T cells sorted from blood, sampled in a trial of the OX40 agonist ivuxolimab. The receptors originated from an adult with an advanced solid tumor such as melanoma, head and neck, liver or kidney cancer.

The chain joins TRBV10-2 to TRBJ2-3, with D possibly being TRBD1 or TRBD2 (5 bases each). Germline loops: CDR1 WSHSY, CDR2 SAAADI. There are 15 residues in the CDR3. Deletions cut 4 bases from V and 9 bases from J, with 20 bases between. CDR3 coding DNA: TGCGCCAGCAGTGTTGGGGCTAGCCGCCCGGTGACGCAGTATTTT. Translating gives CASSVGASRPVTQYF.

This chain connects TRBV5-4 to TRBJ1-1, with D hard to call. Per the germline V gene, CDR1 is SGHNT and CDR2 is YYREEE (reference sequence). The CDR3 covers 15 residues. Trimming pared 1 base from V and 3 bases from J, leaving 13 bases between. The CDR3 loop reads CASSLSAGRDTEAFF. In DNA form, the CDR3 reads TGTGCCAGCAGCTTGAGCGCAGGCCGGGACACTGAAGCTTTCTTT.

This clone was observed a single time. The chain uses TRBV5-1 and TRBJ2-7, with 9 bases matching TRBD1. V dropped 5 bases and J dropped 3; count of bases not matched to a gene: 6. Germline CDR1 is SGHRS and CDR2 is YFSETQ. The CDR3 runs to 14 residues. The CDR3 DNA reads as TGCGCCAGCAGGGAGGGGACAGGGTTCTACGAGCAGTACTTC. Its translation: CASREGTGFYEQYF.

The CDR3 here is CASSSPDHYGYTF. The CDR3 DNA is TGCGCCAGCAGCTCCCCTGACCACTATGGCTACACCTTC. The chain employs TRBV5-1 and TRBJ1-2; D gene ambiguous. Looked up from germline, CDR1 is SGHRS and CDR2 is YFSETQ. V dropped 3 bases and J dropped 3 bases, with 9 bases sitting between them. There are 13 residues in the CDR3.

J is TRBJ2-6 and V is TRBV4-1, with D perhaps TRBD2 (6 bases). Trimming removed 3 bases from V and 3 bases from J, with 21 bases in between. Germline assignment: CDR1 MGHRA and CDR2 YSYEKL. This CDR3 is 19 amino acids long. CDR3 bases: TGCGCCAGCAGCCATGGGCGCGGGACCGGGTCCTTTGGGGCCAACGTCCTGACTTTC. Its translation is CASSHGRGTGSFGANVLTF.

The V gene is TRBV4-1, the J gene TRBJ1-5; no reliable D call. V lost 1 base and J 4 bases, leaving 5 bases between the germline ends. Germline CDR1 and CDR2: MGHRA and YSYEKL. The CDR3 is made up of 13 amino acids. CDR3 residues: CASSQGMNQPQHF. The CDR3 coding sequence is TGCGCCAGCAGCCAAGGAATGAATCAGCCCCAGCATTTT.

This sequence joins TRBV7-9 and TRBJ1-5; perhaps TRBD1 as D (5 bases). Per germline, CDR1 SEHNR and CDR2 FQNEAQ (reference sequence). V was cut by 1 base and J by 2 bases, with 9 bases left in between. The CDR3 has 15 amino acids. The CDR3 region is CASSLGGYGNQPQHF. As DNA, the CDR3 is TGTGCCAGCAGCTTAGGGGGGTACGGCAATCAGCCCCAGCATTTT.

The rearrangement links TRBV5-4 to TRBJ2-1; 8 bases map to TRBD2. CDR1 and CDR2 (germline): SGHNT, YYREEE (reference sequence). V trimming: 5 bases; J trimming: 6 bases; junction bases outside the gene matches: 10. The length of the CDR3 is 15 residues. DNA for the CDR3: TGTGCCAGCAGTTCTGGGAGGCTAGCGGGCAATGAGCAGTTCTTC. Its protein is CASSSGRLAGNEQFF.

V is TRBV6-5 and J is TRBJ1-6, with 9 positions matching TRBD1. Per germline, CDR1 MNHEY and CDR2 SVGAGI. Trimming took 6 bases from V and 7 from J; bases not matched to a gene: 4. CDR3 size: 14 residues. The CDR3 loop is CASRGTGKNSPLHF. CDR3 DNA: TGTGCCAGCAGGGGGACAGGGAAAAATTCACCCCTCCACTTT.

V gene TRBV5-1 combines with J gene TRBJ2-7, with D possibly TRBD2 on 5 matching bases. The CDR3 is 15 amino acids. V was clipped by 5 bases and J by 3 bases, with 18 bases between them. CDR1 is SGHRS and CDR2 is YFSETQ in the germline V gene. CDR3 sequence (DNA): TGCGCCAGCAGTCGTCTGGGAGAGAAGGGCTACGAGCAGTACTTC. This codes for CASSRLGEKGYEQYF.

The CDR3: CASSWAWGLNTEAFF. CDR3 sequence (DNA): TGTGCCAGCAGCTGGGCATGGGGACTGAACACTGAAGCTTTCTTT. The rearrangement joins TRBV5-6 to TRBJ1-1, with D tentatively TRBD1 (5 bases). The CDR3 loop spans 15 amino acids. Germline V CDR1 and CDR2: SGHDT, YYEEEE. V was clipped by 3 bases and J by 0 bases, with 12 bases between them.

This chain connects TRBV7-2 to TRBJ2-1; no reliable D call. The germline gives CDR1 SGHTA, CDR2 FQGNSA. The ends were cut back, 2 bases at V and 10 bases at J, with 9 bases in the middle. This CDR3 is 12 amino acids long. CDR3 in DNA: TGTGCCAGCAGCTTAAAGAGGCGGGAGCAGTTCTTC. Translation gives CASSLKRREQFF.

This sequence joins TRBV7-6 and TRBJ2-7, with D perhaps TRBD1 (6 bases). The germline gives CDR1 SGHVS, CDR2 FNYEAQ. V was cut by 5 bases and J by 2 bases, with 10 bases left in between. This CDR3 region has 13 residues. CDR3 sequence: CASSAGETYEQYF. Here the CDR3 DNA reads TGTGCCAGCAGCGCAGGGGAAACCTACGAGCAGTACTTC.

As for this clone: Distinct nucleotide sequences in the sample also encode this CDR3. The CDR3 protein is CASSLEAANYGYTF. In DNA form, the CDR3 reads TGCGCCAGCAGCTTGGAAGCCGCTAACTATGGCTACACCTTC. This chain uses TRBV5-1 with TRBJ1-2; D remains unclear. The CDR3 consists of 14 residues. Germline V gene data show CDR1 as SGHRS and CDR2 as YFSETQ. Trimming pared 0 bases from V and 0 bases from J, leaving 6 bases between.